A selection of T cell receptor beta chains follows, all from one sample in a study of cytomegalovirus exposure and HLA in healthy donors. Clones were read by immunoSEQ multiplex PCR, and TCRdb kept only the in-frame ones, dropping some. The data show under 130,000 clones, with 50% to 65% seen just once and approximately 3.8% held by the top ten. Sequencing used PBMCs. The receptors shown here come from a man aged 25 to 40 in good health and CMV-seropositive. Each CDR3 is given with its conserved first and last residue. D genes are given only for firm matches. Some rows mark clone size as missing; the rest say once, few, many or name a class of expanded clone.

d_gene,j_gene,abundance,v_gene,CDR3nt,CDR3aa
NA,TRBJ1-2,NA,TRBV4-2,TGTGCCAGCAGCCAAGCCTTCAGAACAGGGAACTATGGCTACACCTTC,CASSQAFRTGNYGYTF
NA,TRBJ2-5,NA,TRBV7-2,TGTGCCAACTCCCAGGGCGCGTTGGAGACCCAGTACTTC,CANSQGALETQYF
TRBD2,TRBJ2-3,NA,TRBV9,TGTGCCAGCAGCACCCAGCGGGGGGGCTTAGATACGCAGTATTTT,CASSTQRGGLDTQYF
NA,TRBJ1-1,once,TRBV6-6,TGTGCCAGCAGTTACTCGATCAGGGGAACGACTGAAGCTTTCTTT,CASSYSIRGTTEAFF
NA,TRBJ1-1,NA,TRBV7-3,TGTGCCAGCAGCTTAACAGGGGACTTAGGTGAAGCTTTCTTT,CASSLTGDLGEAFF
TRBD1,TRBJ2-3,NA,TRBV7-9,TGTGCCAGCAGCTCAGGACAGGGTTGGTATACGCAGTATTTT,CASSSGQGWYTQYF
TRBD1,TRBJ2-7,few,TRBV18,TGTGCCAGCTCACCTCGGGACAGGGTAAGCTCCTACGAGCAGTACTTC,CASSPRDRVSSYEQYF
NA,TRBJ2-2,once,TRBV18,TGTGCCAGCTCTTATGGGGCTTCCAACACCGGGGAGCTGTTTTTT,CASSYGASNTGELFF
TRBD2,TRBJ2-5,NA,TRBV5-6,TGTGCCAGCAGCTCAACCTTCGGGGGGGGCCGAGAGACCCAGTACTTC,CASSSTFGGGRETQYF
TRBD2,TRBJ2-7,few,TRBV11-2,TGTGCCAGCAGCTTAGAGCGGCTAGCGGGCATTTACGAGCAGTACTTC,CASSLERLAGIYEQYF
NA,TRBJ2-2,NA,TRBV19,TGTGCCAGTAGGGGGGCCACCGGGGAGCTGTTTTTT,CASRGATGELFF
NA,TRBJ1-3,NA,TRBV5-5,TGTGCCAGCAGCCCGGGACTAGACACCATATATTTT,CASSPGLDTIYF
TRBD1,TRBJ2-5,once,TRBV30,TGTGCCTGGAGTTATACAGGGGGAGAGACCCAGTACTTC,CAWSYTGGETQYF
TRBD1,TRBJ1-2,once,TRBV27,TGTGCCAGCAGTTTATCAGTGGGACAGAACTATGGCTACACCTTC,CASSLSVGQNYGYTF
TRBD1,TRBJ1-4,NA,TRBV6-5,TGTGCCAGCCGAACGACAGGGCTAGCTGAAAAACTGTTTTTT,CASRTTGLAEKLFF
NA,TRBJ1-2,NA,TRBV5-1,TGCGCCAGCAGCTTGTACGGGGGTGACTATGGCTACACCTTC,CASSLYGGDYGYTF
NA,TRBJ1-6,NA,TRBV27,TGTGCCACCCGGGGGGGGTCTTACCGGAATTCACCCCTCCACTTT,CATRGGSYRNSPLHF
TRBD1,TRBJ1-2,NA,TRBV19,TGTGCCACAAGGGTACTTTCAGGGGGGCCCAACTATGGCTACACCTTC,CATRVLSGGPNYGYTF
TRBD1,TRBJ1-1,NA,TRBV5-1,TGTGCCAGCAGCTTGGACAGGGGTCCTGAAGCTTTCTTT,CASSLDRGPEAFF
TRBD2,TRBJ2-4,NA,TRBV9,TGTGCCAGCAGCGTTAGCGGGACTCAAAACATTCAGTACTTC,CASSVSGTQNIQYF
NA,TRBJ1-5,NA,TRBV5-5,TGTGCCAGCAGCCTCGGACAGTATAGCAATCAGCCCCAGCATTTT,CASSLGQYSNQPQHF
NA,TRBJ2-5,NA,TRBV19,TGTGCCAGTAGCTTACTGGACCAAGAGACCCAGTACTTC,CASSLLDQETQYF